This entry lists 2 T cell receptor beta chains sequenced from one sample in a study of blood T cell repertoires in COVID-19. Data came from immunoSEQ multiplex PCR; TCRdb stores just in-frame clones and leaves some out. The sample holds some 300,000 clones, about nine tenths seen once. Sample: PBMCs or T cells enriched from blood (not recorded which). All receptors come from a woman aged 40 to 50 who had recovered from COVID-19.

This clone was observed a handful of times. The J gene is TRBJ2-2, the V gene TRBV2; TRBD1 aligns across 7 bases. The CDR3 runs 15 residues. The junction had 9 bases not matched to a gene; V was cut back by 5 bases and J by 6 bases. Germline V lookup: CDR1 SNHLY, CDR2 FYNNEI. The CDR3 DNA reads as TGTGCCAGCAGTCTATCCCCGACAGGGTCCGGGGAGCTGTTTTTT. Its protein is CASSLSPTGSGELFF. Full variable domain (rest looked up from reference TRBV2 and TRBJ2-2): EPEVTQTPSHQVTQMGQEVILRCVPISNHLYFYWYRQILGQKVEFLVSFYNNEISEKSEIFDDQFSVERPDGSNFTLKIRSTKLEDSAMYFCASSLSPTGSGELFFGEGSRLTVL.

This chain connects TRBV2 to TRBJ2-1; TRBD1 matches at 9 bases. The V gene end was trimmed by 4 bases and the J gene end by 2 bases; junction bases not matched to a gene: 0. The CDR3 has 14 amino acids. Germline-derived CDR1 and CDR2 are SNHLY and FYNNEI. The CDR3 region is CASSGQGAYNEQFF. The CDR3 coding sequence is TGTGCCAGCAGTGGACAGGGGGCCTACAATGAGCAGTTCTTC.